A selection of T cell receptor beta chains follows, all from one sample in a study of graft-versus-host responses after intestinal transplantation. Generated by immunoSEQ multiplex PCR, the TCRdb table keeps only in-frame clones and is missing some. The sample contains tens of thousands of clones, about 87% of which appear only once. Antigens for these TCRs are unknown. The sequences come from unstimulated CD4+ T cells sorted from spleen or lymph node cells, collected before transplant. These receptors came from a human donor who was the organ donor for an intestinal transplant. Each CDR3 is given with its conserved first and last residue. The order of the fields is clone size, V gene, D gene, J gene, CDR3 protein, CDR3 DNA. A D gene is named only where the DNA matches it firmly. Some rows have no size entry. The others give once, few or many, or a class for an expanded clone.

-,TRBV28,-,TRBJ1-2,CASSQPEPGLTGGYTF,TGTGCCAGCAGTCAGCCAGAACCCGGTCTAACGGGGGGCTACACCTTC
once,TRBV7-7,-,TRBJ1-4,CASSQGLNEKLFF,TGTGCTAGCAGCCAGGGCCTAAATGAAAAACTGTTTTTT
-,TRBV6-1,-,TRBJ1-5,CASRIGTGNQPQHF,TGTGCCAGCAGAATCGGGACTGGGAATCAGCCCCAGCATTTT
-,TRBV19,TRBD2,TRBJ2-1,CASSLLTGGSSYNEQFF,TGTGCCAGTTCTCTTTTGACGGGGGGAAGCTCCTACAATGAGCAGTTCTTC
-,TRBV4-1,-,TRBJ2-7,CASSQDSGLPYYEQYF,TGCGCCAGCAGCCAAGACAGCGGACTACCCTACTACGAGCAGTACTTC
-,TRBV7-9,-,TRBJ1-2,CASSVQDYGYTF,TGTGCCAGCAGCGTACAGGATTATGGCTACACCTTC
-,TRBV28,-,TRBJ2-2,CASVHRDISTGELFF,TGTGCCAGTGTCCATCGGGACATAAGCACCGGGGAGCTGTTTTTT
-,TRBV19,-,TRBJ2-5,CASSIDNRVETQYF,TGTGCCAGTAGTATAGATAACAGGGTGGAGACCCAGTACTTC
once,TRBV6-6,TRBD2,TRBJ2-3,CASRIPGLASDTQYF,TGTGCCAGCAGAATACCGGGACTAGCGTCAGATACGCAGTATTTT
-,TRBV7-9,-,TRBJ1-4,CASSLRGNEKLFF,TGTGCCAGCAGCTTACGGGGGAATGAAAAACTGTTTTTT
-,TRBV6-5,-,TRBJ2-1,CASSASAGTYNEQFF,TGTGCCAGCAGTGCCTCAGCGGGTACCTACAATGAGCAGTTCTTC
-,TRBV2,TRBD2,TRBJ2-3,CASRERLAGGHDTQYF,TGTGCCAGCAGAGAGAGACTAGCGGGAGGCCACGATACGCAGTATTTT
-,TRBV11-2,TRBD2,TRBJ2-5,CASSRGGETQYF,TGTGCCAGCAGCCGGGGGGGAGAGACCCAGTACTTC
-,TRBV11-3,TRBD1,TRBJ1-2,CASSLAQGARGYTF,TGTGCCAGCAGCTTAGCGCAGGGGGCCAGAGGCTACACCTTC
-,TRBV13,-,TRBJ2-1,CASRKLAGSYNEQFF,TGTGCCTCCCGGAAGCTAGCAGGATCCTACAATGAGCAGTTCTTC
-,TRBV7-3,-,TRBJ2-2,CASSLKGPGGELFF,TGTGCCAGCAGCTTAAAGGGGCCCGGCGGGGAGCTGTTTTTT
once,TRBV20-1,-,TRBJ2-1,CSARGSGEQFF,TGCAGTGCGCGAGGTTCAGGGGAGCAGTTCTTC
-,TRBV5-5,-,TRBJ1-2,CASSLTRRILNYGYTF,TGTGCCAGCAGCTTGACTAGGCGGATCCTTAACTATGGCTACACCTTC
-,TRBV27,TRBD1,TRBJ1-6,CAIQPGQGRSSPLHF,TGTGCCATCCAACCGGGACAGGGAAGGAGTTCACCCCTCCACTTT
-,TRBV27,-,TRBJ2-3,CASCPGSTDTQYF,TGTGCCAGCTGTCCAGGGAGCACAGATACGCAGTATTTT
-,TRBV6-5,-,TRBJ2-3,CASSRKRSTDTQYF,TGTGCCAGCAGCCGGAAGCGGAGCACAGATACGCAGTATTTT
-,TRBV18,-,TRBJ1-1,CASSTWGLGRPNTEAFF,TGTGCCAGCTCAACTTGGGGCTTGGGGCGGCCGAACACTGAAGCTTTCTTT
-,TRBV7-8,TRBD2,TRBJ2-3,CASSSVLAGWEAQYF,TGTGCCAGCAGCTCTGTACTAGCGGGTTGGGAAGCGCAGTATTTT
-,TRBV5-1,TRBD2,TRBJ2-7,CASSPGTSGEYEQYF,TGCGCCAGCAGCCCCGGGACTAGCGGGGAGTACGAGCAGTACTTC